This T cell receptor beta chain was retrieved from a study of Ad26.COV2.S vaccination and SARS-CoV-2 variants. Turning to this clone: Its matching antigen is unknown.

Study observations and caveats: Recipients given vaccine exceeded placebo recipients in spike-specific TCR breadth. Vaccinated and placebo-treated recipients had similar non-spike TCR breadth. The analyses of TCR breadth and depth may have understated the size of total T cell responses. Reports say spike-specific CD8+ and CD4+ T cell responses covered substantial breadth after vaccination.

Assay used: immunoSEQ multiplex PCR; TCRdb lists only in-frame clones, some missing. The table has 150,000 to 200,000 clones, around nine tenths seen once; the top ten hold around 6.1%. Looked up from germline, CDR1 is MNHNS and CDR2 is SASEGT. V was pared by 2 bases and J by 1 base, with 14 bases between. The CDR3 spans 16 residues. This TCR came from a human donor who had recovered from COVID-19. This chain links TRBV6-1 with TRBJ1-1; D is perhaps TRBD1 (5 bases). The starting material was peripheral blood, obtained after recovery from COVID-19. The CDR3 spells CASSERSTGGNTEAFF. The CDR3 DNA reads TGTGCCAGCAGTGAAAGGTCAACAGGCGGGAACACTGAAGCTTTCTTT.